Following are 17 T cell receptor beta chains from one sample sequenced in a study of response to subunit inactivated influenza vaccine. TCRdb used MiXCR to reprocess the RT-PCR reads, holding one entry per CDR3 protein. The sample includes more than 500,000 distinct CDR3 sequences, approximately 10% of them seen just once. The same sample was also studied in work on T cells expressing NK-cell markers. From that report: The authors made TCR beta cDNA libraries by 5'RACE template switching. This switching added a universal primer site and UMIs.

The sample consisted of PBMCs from blood, taken on the day of vaccination. These receptors were obtained from a man in his fifties or sixties who received an inactivated influenza vaccine.

This clonotype appeared a few times. The V call is TRBV14, the J call TRBJ1-6; unclear D gene. There are 17 residues in the CDR3. V was clipped by 2 bases and J by 3 bases, with 14 bases between them. Germline V gene data show CDR1 as SGHDN and CDR2 as FVKESK. The CDR3 is CASSQKSSGVYNSPLHF. The CDR3 DNA is TGTGCCAGCAGCCAAAAGAGCAGCGGCGTCTATAATTCACCCCTCCACTTT. Full variable domain (rest looked up from reference TRBV14 and TRBJ1-6): EAGVTQFPSHSVIEKGQTVTLRCDPISGHDNLYWYRRVMGKEIKFLLHFVKESKQDESGMPNNRFLAERTGGTYSTLKVQPAELEDSGVYFCASSQKSSGVYNSPLHFGNGTRLTVT.

This clonotype was picked up many times. The chain couples TRBV20-1 to TRBJ1-1, with 7 bases identical to TRBD1. The CDR3 totals 13 residues. J gave up 7 bases and V 6 bases, and 11 bases lay outside the gene matches. CDR1 DFQATT and CDR2 SNEGSKA come from the germline V gene (reference sequence). The DNA of the CDR3 is TGCAGTGCCCCGGGACAGCAACGAAGTGAAGCTTTCTTT. Translating gives CSAPGQQRSEAFF.

This rearrangement joins TRBV5-4 to TRBJ2-1, with 7 bases matching TRBD2. The CDR3 has 15 residues. J was trimmed by 7 bases and V by 1 base; bases with no gene match: 8. Germline V gene data show CDR1 as SGHNT and CDR2 as YYREEE (reference sequence). The CDR3, as DNA: TGTGCCAGCAGCTTGAAACGGGAGGTTGTGAATGAGCAGTTCTTC. Translation: CASSLKREVVNEQFF.

In this sample, this clonotype turned up a few times. The chain couples TRBV24-1 to TRBJ2-5; 10 nucleotides align to TRBD1. The length of the CDR3 is 15 residues. The germline V gene encodes CDR1 KGHDR and CDR2 SFDVKD. After removal of 4 bases from V and 5 bases from J, the junction contained 6 bases not matched to a gene. The CDR3 DNA is TGTGCCACCAGTGACCCGGGACAGGGGACGGAGACCCAGTACTTC. Translation: CATSDPGQGTETQYF.

The sample holds many counts of this clonotype. The chain employs TRBV24-1 and TRBJ2-1, with 13 bases identical to TRBD2. The CDR3 runs 16 residues. V shed 4 bases and J 4 bases; nucleotides not matched to a gene: 3. Per germline, CDR1 KGHDR and CDR2 SFDVKD. The DNA of the CDR3 is TGTGCCACCAGTGACCCGGGACTAGCGGGGTACAATGAGCAGTTCTTC. Translated: CATSDPGLAGYNEQFF.

The gene calls are TRBV5-1 and TRBJ2-3; D is possibly TRBD1 or TRBD2 (5 bases each). V was cut by 8 bases and J by 6 bases, with 22 bases left in between. The CDR3 spans 15 residues. The germline gives CDR1 SGHRS, CDR2 YFSETQ. CDR3 nucleotide sequence: TGCGCCAGTTCACGAGCGAGGGGCTCGGTGGATACGCAGTATTTT. Protein sequence: CASSRARGSVDTQYF.

The table lists this clonotype with a few counts. This chain links TRBV7-2 with TRBJ2-5; D gene uncertain. CDR1 and CDR2 from the germline V gene are SGHTA and FQGNSA. This CDR3 has 16 residues. V lost 3 bases, J lost 0 bases, and 14 bases lay in between. In DNA form, the CDR3 reads TGTGCCAGCAGCTTTCGTGGTGGCAGGTACCAAGAGACCCAGTACTTC. Translating gives CASSFRGGRYQETQYF. Using reference TRBV7-2 and TRBJ2-5 for the parts outside the CDR3, the full variable domain is GAGVSQSPSNKVTEKGKDVELRCDPISGHTALYWYRQSLGQGLEFLIYFQGNSAPDKSGLPSDRFSAERTGGSVSTLTIQRTQQEDSAVYLCASSFRGGRYQETQYFGPGTRLLVL.

This clonotype was seen repeatedly, ten times or more. The V and J genes are TRBV20-1 and TRBJ2-1, with TRBD2 as a possible D gene (6 bases). The CDR3 has 15 residues. The V gene's germline CDR1 is DFQATT and CDR2 SNEGSKA (reference sequence). Trimming took off 1 base at V and 7 bases at J, with 17 bases between the two ends. CDR3 sequence: CSARAYPRAGNEQFF. DNA for the CDR3: TGCAGTGCTAGAGCCTACCCCCGGGCGGGGAATGAGCAGTTCTTC.

The DNA for the CDR3 is TGTGCCAGCAGCTTAATAGGGACTAGCGGGAGGTTAGGGCTGGAGCAGTACTTC. This sequence encodes CASSLIGTSGRLGLEQYF. The J gene is TRBJ2-7, the V gene TRBV11-2, with 15 positions matching TRBD2. Germline V gene sequence: CDR1 SGHAT, CDR2 FQNNGV. After removal of 2 bases from V and 7 bases from J, the junction contained 12 bases not matched to a gene. This CDR3 is 18 amino acids long.

CDR3 amino acids: CSASPAMQFGEQFF. The CDR3 DNA reads as TGCAGTGCCAGCCCGGCTATGCAATTTGGTGAGCAGTTCTTC. V usage is TRBV20-1 and J usage is TRBJ2-1; D call uncertain. V lost 6 bases, J lost 9 bases, and 21 bases lay in between. Germline CDR1 and CDR2: DFQATT and SNEGSKA (reference sequence). This CDR3 contains 14 residues.

This clonotype was recorded many times. The chain employs TRBV20-1 and TRBJ2-7; perhaps TRBD1 as D (6 bases). Trimming cost V 3 bases and J 3 bases, with 9 bases left between them. Germline CDR1 reads DFQATT; CDR2 reads SNEGSKA (reference sequence). The CDR3 loop spans 12 amino acids. The CDR3 loop reads CSASLQGYEQYF. In DNA form, the CDR3 reads TGCAGTGCTAGCCTACAGGGCTACGAGCAGTACTTC.

The chain couples TRBV4-1 to TRBJ2-7; D is ambiguous. Trimming left V 4 bases short and J 6 bases short, with 19 bases between. This CDR3 contains 15 residues. The V gene's germline CDR1 is MGHRA and CDR2 YSYEKL. Here the CDR3 reads CASSRVPRSFPEQYF. The CDR3 DNA reads TGCGCCAGCAGCCGAGTACCCCGATCGTTTCCCGAGCAGTACTTC.

This clonotype has ten or more counts. The rearrangement links TRBV7-2 to TRBJ1-1, with a tentative D call TRBD1 (6 bases). Trimming left V 5 bases short and J 1 base short, with 11 bases between. The CDR3 covers 14 residues. Per the germline V gene, CDR1 is SGHTA and CDR2 is FQGNSA. CDR3 in amino acids: CASSRDTKNTEAFF. CDR3 bases: TGTGCCAGCAGCAGGGACACCAAGAACACTGAAGCTTTCTTT.

The chain recombines TRBV12-3 or TRBV12-4 with TRBJ1-1; D is unclear. The CDR3 spans 16 residues. V shed 5 bases and J shed 0 bases, with 16 bases lying between them. The CDR3 DNA reads as TGTGCCAGCAGTCGCCCCTACCGGGCCATGAACACTGAAGCTTTCTTT. Its translation is CASSRPYRAMNTEAFF.

The J gene is TRBJ2-7, the V gene TRBV10-3, with TRBD2 matching 7 bases. With V trimmed by 6 bases and J by 6 bases, 8 bases remained unmatched. The germline V gene has CDR1 ENHRY and CDR2 SYGVKD. The CDR3 has 13 amino acids. The CDR3 is CAIRVLAAAEQYF. CDR3 DNA sequence: TGTGCCATCAGAGTCCTAGCGGCGGCCGAGCAGTACTTC.

This clonotype appeared a few times. The chain joins TRBV20-1 to TRBJ2-3; 13 nucleotides align to TRBD2. The CDR3 has 16 amino acids. V was clipped by 5 bases and J by 4 bases; unmatched bases: 9. CDR1 is DFQATT and CDR2 is SNEGSKA in the germline V gene (reference sequence). The CDR3 sequence: CSAPGLAGRKSDTQYF. The CDR3 coding sequence is TGCAGTGCTCCGGGACTAGCGGGGCGAAAGTCAGATACGCAGTATTTT.

This clonotype showed up just a few times. The rearrangement uses TRBV12-3 or TRBV12-4 and TRBJ2-5; the D is unclear. V lost 7 bases, J lost 4 bases, and 13 bases lay in between. The CDR3 has 13 amino acids. The DNA of the CDR3 is TGTGCCAGCATTCTAGGCTCGGCAGAGACCCAGTACTTC. This sequence encodes CASILGSAETQYF.